This TCR beta chain comes out of a study of OX40 agonist ivuxolimab in advanced cancers. The method was immunoSEQ multiplex PCR; TCRdb's version includes in-frame clones alone and lacks a portion of them. Of 70,000 to 85,000 clones listed, approximately 86% were seen once; the top ten hold approximately 2%. Material: CD4+ or CD8+ T cells sorted from blood, obtained in a trial of the OX40 agonist ivuxolimab. The TCR sequence derives from an adult with an advanced solid tumor such as melanoma, head and neck, liver or kidney cancer.

The CDR3 coding sequence is TGTGCCAGCACCCAGGGGGGCCGGACGGCCTACGAGCAGTACTTC. Translated, it gives CASTQGGRTAYEQYF. The rearrangement links TRBV4-2 to TRBJ2-7; TRBD1 is a possible D gene (7 bases). CDR1 and CDR2 from the germline V gene are LGHNA and YNFKEQ. Deletions cut 7 bases from V and 2 bases from J, with 18 bases between. The CDR3 consists of 15 residues.